What follows describes a single TCR beta chain. Its antigen is undetermined. The data were taken from a study of Ad26.COV2.S vaccination and SARS-CoV-2 variants. Study in general: Donor was in the COV1001 Ad26.COV2.S trial arm. Whole-study findings and limits: People given the vaccine had a wider spike-specific TCR breadth than placebo recipients did.

With 1 base removed from V and 7 bases from J, the gap between germline ends came to 8 bases. The CDR3 consists of 12 residues. The germline CDR1 and CDR2 sequences are MNHEY and SMNVEV (reference sequence). The repertoire was sequenced with immunoSEQ multiplex PCR; TCRdb's copy has only in-frame clones and lacks some. The sample shows around 400,000 clones, about 83% of them seen only once. Treatment here: roughly 18 received Ad26.COV2.S at low or high dose, single or two shots; about 5 received placebo; per-sample allocation not given. Specimen acquisition occurred on day 63 following the initial vaccine or placebo injection.

This chain links TRBV27 with TRBJ2-7; D may be TRBD1 (5 bases). The TCR was taken from a person between 18 and 65 years old who received the Ad26.COV2.S COVID-19 vaccine or a placebo. The sample in question was peripheral blood, obtained in a trial of Ad26.COV2.S vaccine versus placebo. CDR3 sequence (DNA): TGTGCCAGCAGTTTATTGAAGGGGGAGCAGTACTTC. Translation gives CASSLLKGEQYF.